Listed below are T cell receptor beta chains from one sample, sequenced in a study of blood T cell repertoires in COVID-19. Data came from immunoSEQ multiplex PCR; TCRdb stores just in-frame clones and leaves some out. The top ten hold roughly 12% of the sample, which has 200,000 to 250,000 clones, 70% to 90% seen once. The sample was peripheral blood. These receptors came from a woman under 30 who had recovered from COVID-19. Each CDR3 is given with its conserved first and last residue. The order of the fields is clone size, V gene, D gene, J gene, CDR3 DNA, CDR3 protein. A D gene is named only where the DNA matches it firmly. Clone size is shown for a subset of rows, as once, few, many or a class of expanded clone.

NA	TRBV6-2/TRBV6-3	NA	TRBJ1-5	TGTGCCAGCCGCCAACGTCCCTCCGGGAGCAATCAGCCCCAGCATTTT	CASRQRPSGSNQPQHF
NA	TRBV6-5	NA	TRBJ1-2	TGTGCCAGCAGTTACTTTGGACAGGGCTACACCTTC	CASSYFGQGYTF
NA	TRBV4-1	TRBD2	TRBJ2-5	TGCGCCAGCAGTGTCCGCGGGAGAAGCCAAGAGACCCAGTACTTC	CASSVRGRSQETQYF
once	TRBV7-9	TRBD2	TRBJ2-1	TGTGCCAGCAGTTTACCGGGACTAGCGTCCCATGAGCAGTTCTTC	CASSLPGLASHEQFF
NA	TRBV7-9	NA	TRBJ2-7	TGTGCCGGAGGAGCAGGCGGCGCCTACGAGCAGTACTTC	CAGGAGGAYEQYF
NA	TRBV7-3	NA	TRBJ2-2	TGTGCCAGCAGCTTGACTACTATAGGCACCGGGGAGCTGTTTTTT	CASSLTTIGTGELFF
NA	TRBV2	TRBD1	TRBJ2-5	TGTGCCAGCAGGACAGGGATGGGGACCCAGTACTTC	CASRTGMGTQYF
NA	TRBV7-9	NA	TRBJ1-6	TGTGCCAGCAGCTTAGGAGGGGGGGCCGGTTCACCCCTCCACTTT	CASSLGGGAGSPLHF
NA	TRBV10-3	TRBD1	TRBJ1-2	TGTGCCATCAGTGACCAAAATTTACCGGGACAGGGGGCGTCGGGCTACACCTTC	CAISDQNLPGQGASGYTF
NA	TRBV25-1	TRBD1	TRBJ2-1	TGTGCCAGCAGTAGACTTACAGGGGGCGGTGAGCAGTTCTTC	CASSRLTGGGEQFF
NA	TRBV19	NA	TRBJ1-1	TGTGCCAGTAGTATATATCCAGGGGTGGTAACTGAAGCTTTCTTT	CASSIYPGVVTEAFF
NA	TRBV4-3	NA	TRBJ2-3	TGCGCCAGCAGCCAAGGAACAGGGAAGGGGCGCACAGATACGCAGTATTTT	CASSQGTGKGRTDTQYF
NA	TRBV3-1/TRBV3-2	NA	TRBJ1-2	TGTGCCAGCAGCCCAAGGACAAATCCCACTTCTAACTATGGCTACACCTTC	CASSPRTNPTSNYGYTF
NA	TRBV27	NA	TRBJ1-5	TGTGCCAGCAGTTTGGGCTTATCTAATCAGCCCCAGCATTTT	CASSLGLSNQPQHF
NA	TRBV7-9	TRBD1	TRBJ1-2	TGTGCCAGCAGCTCAGGACAGGGGCACCTCTATGGCTACACCTTC	CASSSGQGHLYGYTF
NA	TRBV7-9	NA	TRBJ2-3	TGTGCCAGCAGCTTCGGTGTCGATACGCAGTATTTT	CASSFGVDTQYF
once	TRBV30	TRBD1	TRBJ1-3	TGTGCCTGGAGTGGTGGGACAGGGAAAACCGGAAACACCATATATTTT	CAWSGGTGKTGNTIYF
NA	TRBV19	NA	TRBJ1-1	TGTGCCAGTAGTATGTTTTGGGGGGGGAACACTGAAGCTTTCTTT	CASSMFWGGNTEAFF
NA	TRBV28	NA	TRBJ2-7	TGTGCCAGCAGTTTATTCGGGGGTAAGGACTACGAGCAGTACTTC	CASSLFGGKDYEQYF
NA	TRBV7-2	NA	TRBJ2-7	TGTGCCAGCAGCTTCTCGGGGGAGCAGTACTTC	CASSFSGEQYF
NA	TRBV29-1	NA	TRBJ1-1	TGCAGCGCTTACGTACAGGGAACGTGGATGAGTCCTAATATAGCGTTT	CSAYVQGTWMSPNIAF
NA	TRBV4-3	TRBD2	TRBJ2-3	TGCGCCAGCAGCCAAGGGGGTAGCGGGAGGGACACAGATACGCAGTATTTT	CASSQGGSGRDTDTQYF
NA	TRBV13	NA	TRBJ1-3	TGTGCCAGCAGCGGACTCTCTGGAAACACCATATATTTT	CASSGLSGNTIYF
NA	TRBV9	TRBD2	TRBJ2-1	TGTGCCAGCAGCGTAGACTCTAGCGGGAGTTACAATGAGCAGTTCTTC	CASSVDSSGSYNEQFF
NA	TRBV9	TRBD1	TRBJ1-1	TGTGCCAGCAGCGTAGCCCCGGGACAGGGGGCGGGGGACACTGAAGCTTTCTTT	CASSVAPGQGAGDTEAFF